This entry is about one T cell receptor (beta chain). Seattle researchers signed up patients amid active infection and tracked them longitudinally. This entry is derived from a study of blood T cell repertoires in COVID-19. Study-level information: Acute-phase and convalescent COVID-19 samples originated in the United States, Italy and Spain.

V dropped 3 bases and J dropped 6 bases, with 9 bases sitting between them. The CDR3 length is 12 residues. Per the authors' pipeline: Amplification of reference gene primers provided the estimated nucleated cell counts. TCRdb's table, derived via immunoSEQ multiplex PCR, lists solely in-frame clones and lacks some. V and J calls and clone size are copied from that table; D and trimming were computed from the DNA. Here the sample spans some 240,000 clones, 70% to 90% being singletons. The sample taken for sequencing was peripheral blood. This clonotype was sampled from a woman aged 65 to 85 with COVID-19, enrolled during active disease. V is TRBV12-3 or TRBV12-4 and J is TRBJ2-7; D not resolved. In DNA, the CDR3 is TGTGCCAGCAGTTTGGGCAATGCCGAGCAGTACTTC. It translates to CASSLGNAEQYF.